The 5 T cell receptor beta chains reported below all come from one sample, sequenced in a study of T cells in Graves' hyperthyroidism and ophthalmopathy. Amplified TCR beta CDR3 regions came from RNA transcripts. Carried out on the TCR CDR3, a first-round RT-PCR used the HTBI primer set. TCRdb re-analysed the multiplex PCR reads in MiXCR, keeping a single row per CDR3 protein. This table holds under 400,000 distinct CDR3 sequences, around 15% found once. Sequencing used blood. The receptors stem from an older woman with Graves' ophthalmopathy.

This clonotype was counted a few times. The chain is built from TRBV5-1 and TRBJ1-6, with 7 bases fitting TRBD1. The CDR3 contains 14 residues. The germline V gene encodes CDR1 SGHRS and CDR2 YFSETQ. J gave up 6 bases and V 4 bases, and 4 bases lay outside the gene matches. The CDR3 DNA follows: TGCGCCAGCAGCCTGGGACAGATTAATTCACCCCTCCACTTT. Translation: CASSLGQINSPLHF.

This clonotype was recorded a few times. This rearrangement joins TRBV19 to TRBJ2-1, with 10 bases fitting TRBD2. This CDR3 has 15 amino acids. CDR1 is LNHDA, CDR2 SQIVND, per germline (reference sequence). Trimming cost V 7 bases and J 5 bases; bases outside gene matches: 8. The CDR3 sequence is CASMRLAGRDNEQFF. In DNA, the CDR3 is TGTGCCAGTATGAGACTAGCGGGCCGAGACAATGAGCAGTTCTTC.

A few counts support this clonotype. The CDR3 here is CSARGAVLPYGYTF. The CDR3 coding sequence is TGCAGTGCTAGAGGGGCAGTACTACCTTATGGCTACACCTTC. V and J are TRBV20-1 and TRBJ1-2; no definite D call. Germline V gives CDR1 DFQATT, CDR2 SNEGSKA (reference sequence). Between the trimmed V and J ends, which lost 1 base and 5 bases, there was a span of 14 bases. The length of the CDR3 is 14 residues.

This clonotype appeared once. The gene calls are TRBV5-6 and TRBJ2-3; tentatively, D is TRBD2 (6 bases). The CDR3 runs 12 residues. Per germline, CDR1 SGHDT and CDR2 YYEEEE. V lost 2 bases and J lost 8, with 9 bases in between. DNA of the CDR3: TGTGCCAGCAGCTTCGCGGGACGTACGCAGTATTTT. It yields the protein CASSFAGRTQYF.

This clonotype came up many times. The DNA of the CDR3 is TGTGCCAGCAGTTCCCCAGGACAGATCTACACTGAAGCTTTCTTT. This sequence encodes CASSSPGQIYTEAFF. The chain carries TRBV6-1 and TRBJ1-1; D perhaps matches TRBD1 (6 bases). Between the trimmed V and J ends, which lost 5 bases and 3 bases, there was a span of 16 bases. CDR1 and CDR2 (germline): MNHNS, SASEGT. The CDR3 loop spans 15 amino acids.